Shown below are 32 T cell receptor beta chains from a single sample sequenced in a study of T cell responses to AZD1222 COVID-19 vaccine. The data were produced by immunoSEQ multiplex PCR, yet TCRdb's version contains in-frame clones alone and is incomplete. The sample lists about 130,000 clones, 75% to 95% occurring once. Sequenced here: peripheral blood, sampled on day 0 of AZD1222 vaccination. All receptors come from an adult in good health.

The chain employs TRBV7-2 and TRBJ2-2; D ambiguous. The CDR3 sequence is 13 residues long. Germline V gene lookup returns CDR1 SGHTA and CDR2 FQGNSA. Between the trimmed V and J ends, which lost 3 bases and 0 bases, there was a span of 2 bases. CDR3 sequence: CASSFTNTGELFF. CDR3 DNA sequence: TGTGCCAGCAGCTTTACGAACACCGGGGAGCTGTTTTTT.

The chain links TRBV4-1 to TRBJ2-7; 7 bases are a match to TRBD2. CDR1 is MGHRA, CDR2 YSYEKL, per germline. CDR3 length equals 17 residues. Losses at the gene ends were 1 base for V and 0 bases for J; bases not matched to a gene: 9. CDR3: CASSQVQLAGVSYEQYF. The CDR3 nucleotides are TGCGCCAGCAGCCAAGTTCAATTAGCGGGCGTCTCCTACGAGCAGTACTTC.

The CDR3 sequence: CASRGTVATNEKLFF. The CDR3 DNA reads as TGTGCCAGCAGGGGGACGGTTGCAACTAATGAAAAACTGTTTTTT. The rearrangement links TRBV7-8 to TRBJ1-4, with D perhaps matching TRBD1 (5 bases). In germline, CDR1 is SGHVS, CDR2 FQNEAQ. The CDR3 totals 15 residues. Trimming cost V 6 bases and J 0 bases, with 11 bases left between them. The whole variable domain, filled in from reference TRBV7-8 and TRBJ1-4, reads GAGVSQSPRYKVAKRGQDVALRCDPISGHVSLFWYQQALGQGPEFLTYFQNEAQLDKSGLPSDRFFAERPEGSVSTLKIQRTQQEDSAVYLCASRGTVATNEKLFFGSGTQLSVL.

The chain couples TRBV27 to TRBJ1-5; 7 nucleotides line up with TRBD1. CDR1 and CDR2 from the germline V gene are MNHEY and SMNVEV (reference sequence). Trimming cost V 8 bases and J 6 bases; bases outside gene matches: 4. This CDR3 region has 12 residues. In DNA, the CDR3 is TGTGCCAGCCGGACAGGAGTTCAGCCCCAGCATTTT. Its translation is CASRTGVQPQHF.

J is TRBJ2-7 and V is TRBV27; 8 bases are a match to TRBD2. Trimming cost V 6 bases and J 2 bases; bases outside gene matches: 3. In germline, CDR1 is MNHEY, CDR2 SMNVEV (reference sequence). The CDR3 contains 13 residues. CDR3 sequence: CASSVAGPYEQYF. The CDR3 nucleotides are TGTGCCAGCAGCGTAGCGGGACCCTACGAGCAGTACTTC.

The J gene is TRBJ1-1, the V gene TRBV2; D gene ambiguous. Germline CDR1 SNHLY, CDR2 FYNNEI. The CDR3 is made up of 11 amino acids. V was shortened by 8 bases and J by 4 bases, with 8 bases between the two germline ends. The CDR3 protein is CASRAFTEAFF. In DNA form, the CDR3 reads TGTGCCAGCCGGGCCTTCACTGAAGCTTTCTTT.

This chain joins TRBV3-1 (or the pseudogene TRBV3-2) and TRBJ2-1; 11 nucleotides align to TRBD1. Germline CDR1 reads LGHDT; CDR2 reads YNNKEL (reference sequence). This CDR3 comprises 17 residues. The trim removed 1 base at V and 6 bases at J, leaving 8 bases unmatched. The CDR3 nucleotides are TGTGCCAGCAGCCAAGGCGTCCGGGGACAGGGGGGCAATGAGCAGTTCTTC. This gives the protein CASSQGVRGQGGNEQFF.

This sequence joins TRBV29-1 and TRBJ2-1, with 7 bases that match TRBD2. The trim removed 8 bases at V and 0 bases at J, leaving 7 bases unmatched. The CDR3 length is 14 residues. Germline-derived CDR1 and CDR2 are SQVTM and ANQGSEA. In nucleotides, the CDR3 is TGCAGCTCGGCAGCGGGGAGCTCCTACAATGAGCAGTTCTTC. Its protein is CSSAAGSSYNEQFF.

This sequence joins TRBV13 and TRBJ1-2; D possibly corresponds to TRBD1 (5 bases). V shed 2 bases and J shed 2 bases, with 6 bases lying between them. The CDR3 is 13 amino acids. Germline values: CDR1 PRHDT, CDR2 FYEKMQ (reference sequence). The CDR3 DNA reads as TGTGCCAGCAGCTTAAAGGGGAACTATGGCTACACCTTC. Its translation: CASSLKGNYGYTF.

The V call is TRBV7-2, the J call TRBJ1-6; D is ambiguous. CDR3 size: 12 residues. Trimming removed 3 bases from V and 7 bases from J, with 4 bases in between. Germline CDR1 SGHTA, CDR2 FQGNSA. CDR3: CASSFINSPLHF. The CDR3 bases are TGTGCCAGCAGCTTCATCAATTCACCCCTCCACTTT.

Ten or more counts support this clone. CDR3 in amino acids: CASSEASDSGNTIYF. CDR3 in DNA: TGTGCCAGCAGTGAAGCCTCGGACAGTGGAAACACCATATATTTT. The gene calls are TRBV6-1 and TRBJ1-3, with D maybe TRBD1 (6 bases). Trimming shortened V by 0 bases and J by 3 bases, and 9 bases separated the two germline ends. This CDR3 contains 15 residues. The germline V gene encodes CDR1 MNHNS and CDR2 SASEGT.

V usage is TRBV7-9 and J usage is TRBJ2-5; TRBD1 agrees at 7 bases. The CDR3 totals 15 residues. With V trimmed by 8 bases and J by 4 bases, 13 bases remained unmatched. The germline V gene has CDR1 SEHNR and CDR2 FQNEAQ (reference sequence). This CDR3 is CASSKRQGNLETQYF. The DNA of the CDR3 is TGTGCCAGCTCCAAAAGACAGGGAAACTTAGAGACCCAGTACTTC.

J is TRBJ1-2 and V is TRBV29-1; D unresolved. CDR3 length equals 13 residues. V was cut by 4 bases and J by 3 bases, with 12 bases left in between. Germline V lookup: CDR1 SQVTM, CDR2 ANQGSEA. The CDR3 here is CSVVGSSDYGYTF. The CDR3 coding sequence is TGCAGCGTTGTGGGCAGCAGTGACTATGGCTACACCTTC.

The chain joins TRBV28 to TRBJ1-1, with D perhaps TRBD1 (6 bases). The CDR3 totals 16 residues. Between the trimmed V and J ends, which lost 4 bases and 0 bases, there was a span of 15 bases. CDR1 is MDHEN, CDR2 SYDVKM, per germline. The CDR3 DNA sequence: TGTGCCAGCAGTTCTCCAGCGACAGGATTGAACACTGAAGCTTTCTTT. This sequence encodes CASSSPATGLNTEAFF.

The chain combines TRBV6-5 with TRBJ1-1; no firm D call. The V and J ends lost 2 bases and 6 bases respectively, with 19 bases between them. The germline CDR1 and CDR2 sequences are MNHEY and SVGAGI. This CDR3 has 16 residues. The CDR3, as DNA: TGTGCCAGCAGTTACATATTCGGGGATACCCTTTCTGAAGCTTTCTTT. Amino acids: CASSYIFGDTLSEAFF.

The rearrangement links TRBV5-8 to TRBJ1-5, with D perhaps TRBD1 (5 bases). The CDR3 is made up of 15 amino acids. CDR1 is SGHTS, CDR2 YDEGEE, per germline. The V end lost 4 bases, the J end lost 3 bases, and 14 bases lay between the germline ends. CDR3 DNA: TGTGCCAGCAGCACGGGTGGGGGGTTCAATCAGCCCCAGCATTTT. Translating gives CASSTGGGFNQPQHF.

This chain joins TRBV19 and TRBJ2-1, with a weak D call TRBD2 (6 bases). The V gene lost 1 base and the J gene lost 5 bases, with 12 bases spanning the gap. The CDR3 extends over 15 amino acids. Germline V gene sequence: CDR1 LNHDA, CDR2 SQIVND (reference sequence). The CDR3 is CASSIGLASNNEQFF. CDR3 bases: TGTGCCAGTAGTATAGGGCTAGCGAGCAACAATGAGCAGTTCTTC.

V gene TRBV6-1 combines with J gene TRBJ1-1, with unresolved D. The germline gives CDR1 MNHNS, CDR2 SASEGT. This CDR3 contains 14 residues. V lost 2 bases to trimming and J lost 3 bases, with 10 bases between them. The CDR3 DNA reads TGTGCCAGCAGTGAAACCCAGGTGTACACTGAAGCTTTCTTT. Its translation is CASSETQVYTEAFF.

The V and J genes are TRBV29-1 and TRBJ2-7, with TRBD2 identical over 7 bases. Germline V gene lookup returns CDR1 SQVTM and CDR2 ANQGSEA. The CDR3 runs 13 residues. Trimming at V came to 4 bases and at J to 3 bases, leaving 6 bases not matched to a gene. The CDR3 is CSVVPSGIYEQYF. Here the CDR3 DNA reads TGCAGCGTTGTCCCTAGCGGAATCTACGAGCAGTACTTC.

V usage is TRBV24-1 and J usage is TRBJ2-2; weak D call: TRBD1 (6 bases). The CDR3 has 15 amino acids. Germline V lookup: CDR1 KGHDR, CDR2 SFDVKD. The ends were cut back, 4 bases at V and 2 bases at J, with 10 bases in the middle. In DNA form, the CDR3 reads TGTGCCACCAGTGACAGGACAGTTAACACCGGGGAGCTGTTTTTT. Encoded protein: CATSDRTVNTGELFF.

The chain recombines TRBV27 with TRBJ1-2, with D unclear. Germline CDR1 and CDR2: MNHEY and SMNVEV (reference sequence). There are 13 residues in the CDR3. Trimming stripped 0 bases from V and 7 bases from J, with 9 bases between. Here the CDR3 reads CASSLSAVAGYTF. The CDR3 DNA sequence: TGTGCCAGCAGTTTATCGGCTGTGGCTGGCTACACCTTC.

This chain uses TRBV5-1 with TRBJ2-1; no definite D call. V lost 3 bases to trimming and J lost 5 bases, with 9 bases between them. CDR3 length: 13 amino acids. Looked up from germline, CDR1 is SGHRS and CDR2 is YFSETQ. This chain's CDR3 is CASSSGPDNEQFF. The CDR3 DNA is TGCGCCAGCAGCTCCGGGCCTGACAATGAGCAGTTCTTC.

The CDR3 DNA follows: TGTGCCAGCAGCTTAGCTGGGACAGGAGTCTTTGGCTACACCTTC. Its protein product is CASSLAGTGVFGYTF. The rearrangement uses TRBV7-8 and TRBJ1-2; 8 bases match TRBD1. CDR1 SGHVS and CDR2 FQNEAQ come from the germline V gene. The CDR3 consists of 15 residues. V trimming: 0 bases; J trimming: 7 bases; junction bases outside the gene matches: 7.

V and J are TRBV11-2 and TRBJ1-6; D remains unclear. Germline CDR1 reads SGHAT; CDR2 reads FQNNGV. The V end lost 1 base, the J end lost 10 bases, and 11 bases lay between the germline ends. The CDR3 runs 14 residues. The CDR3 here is CASSLGGVGSPLHF. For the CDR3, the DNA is TGTGCCAGCAGCTTAGGTGGGGTGGGATCACCCCTCCACTTT. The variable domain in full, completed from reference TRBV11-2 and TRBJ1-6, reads EAGVAQSPRYKIIEKRQSVAFWCNPISGHATLYWYQQILGQGPKLLIQFQNNGVVDDSQLPKDRFSAERLKGVDSTLKIQPAKLEDSAVYLCASSLGGVGSPLHFGNGTRLTVT.

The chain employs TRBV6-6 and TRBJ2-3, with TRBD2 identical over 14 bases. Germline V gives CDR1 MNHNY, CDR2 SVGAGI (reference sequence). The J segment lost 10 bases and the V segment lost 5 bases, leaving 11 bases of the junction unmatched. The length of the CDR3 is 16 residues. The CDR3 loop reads CASSGGLAGVFKPQYF. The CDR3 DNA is TGTGCCAGCAGTGGGGGACTAGCGGGAGTGTTCAAACCGCAGTATTTT.

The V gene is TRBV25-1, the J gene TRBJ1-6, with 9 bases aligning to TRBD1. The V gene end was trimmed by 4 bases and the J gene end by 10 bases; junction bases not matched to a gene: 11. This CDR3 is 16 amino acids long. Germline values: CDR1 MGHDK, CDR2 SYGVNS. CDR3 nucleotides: TGTGCCAGCAGTGTTAGTGGGGGGACAGGGAACTCACCCCTCCACTTT. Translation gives CASSVSGGTGNSPLHF.

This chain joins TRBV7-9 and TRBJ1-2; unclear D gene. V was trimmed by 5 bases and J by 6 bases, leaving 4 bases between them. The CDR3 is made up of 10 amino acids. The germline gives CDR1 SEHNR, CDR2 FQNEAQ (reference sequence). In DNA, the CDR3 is TGTGCCAGCAGCCCCGATGGCTACACCTTC. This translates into CASSPDGYTF.

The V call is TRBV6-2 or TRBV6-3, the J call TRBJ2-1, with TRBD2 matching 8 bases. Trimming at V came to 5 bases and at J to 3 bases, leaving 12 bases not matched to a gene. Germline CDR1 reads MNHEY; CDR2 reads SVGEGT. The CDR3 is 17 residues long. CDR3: CASSKSPRGADYNEQFF. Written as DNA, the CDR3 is TGTGCCAGCAGTAAATCCCCGCGGGGGGCGGACTACAATGAGCAGTTCTTC.

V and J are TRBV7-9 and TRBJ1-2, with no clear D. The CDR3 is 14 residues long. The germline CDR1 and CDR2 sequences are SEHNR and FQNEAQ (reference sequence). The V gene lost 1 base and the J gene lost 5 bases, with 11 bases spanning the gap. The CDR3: CASSLGSPIYGYTF. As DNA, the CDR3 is TGTGCCAGCAGCTTAGGTAGCCCAATTTATGGCTACACCTTC.

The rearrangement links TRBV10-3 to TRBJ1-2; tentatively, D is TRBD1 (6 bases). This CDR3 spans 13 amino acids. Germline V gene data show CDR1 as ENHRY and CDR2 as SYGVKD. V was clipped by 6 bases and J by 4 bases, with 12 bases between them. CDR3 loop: CAIRGADRYGYTF. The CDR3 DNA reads TGTGCCATCAGGGGGGCGGACCGCTATGGCTACACCTTC.

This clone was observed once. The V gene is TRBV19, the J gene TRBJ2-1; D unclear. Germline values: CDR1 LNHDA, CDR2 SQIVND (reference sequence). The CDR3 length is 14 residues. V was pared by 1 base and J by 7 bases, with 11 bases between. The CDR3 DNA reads TGTGCCAGTAGTATAGGTACGTGGCGGAATGAGCAGTTCTTC. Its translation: CASSIGTWRNEQFF.

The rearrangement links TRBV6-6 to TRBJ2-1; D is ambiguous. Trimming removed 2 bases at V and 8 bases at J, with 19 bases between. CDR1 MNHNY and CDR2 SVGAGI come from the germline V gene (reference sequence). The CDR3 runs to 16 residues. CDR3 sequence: CASSYRLGTFSDEQFF. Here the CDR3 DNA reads TGTGCCAGCAGTTACAGGCTAGGTACCTTCTCCGATGAGCAGTTCTTC.